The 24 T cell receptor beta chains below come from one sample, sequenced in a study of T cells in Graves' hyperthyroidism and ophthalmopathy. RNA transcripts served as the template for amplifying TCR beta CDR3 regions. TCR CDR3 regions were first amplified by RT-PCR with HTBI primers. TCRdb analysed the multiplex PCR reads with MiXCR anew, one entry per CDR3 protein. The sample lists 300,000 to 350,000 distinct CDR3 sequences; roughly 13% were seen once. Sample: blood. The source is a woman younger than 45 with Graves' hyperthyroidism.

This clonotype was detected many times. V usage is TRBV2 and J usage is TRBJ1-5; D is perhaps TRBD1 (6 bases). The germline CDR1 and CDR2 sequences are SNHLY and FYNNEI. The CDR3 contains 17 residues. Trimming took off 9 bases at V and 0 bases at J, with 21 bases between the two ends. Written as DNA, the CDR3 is TGTGCCAGTCAGCGGGACACATTATTCGATAGCAATCAGCCCCAGCATTTT. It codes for CASQRDTLFDSNQPQHF.

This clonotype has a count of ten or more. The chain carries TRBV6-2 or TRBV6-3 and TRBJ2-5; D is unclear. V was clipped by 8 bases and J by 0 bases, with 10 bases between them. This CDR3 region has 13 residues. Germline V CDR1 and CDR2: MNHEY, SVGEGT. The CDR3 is CASSARYQETQYF. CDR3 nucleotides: TGTGCCAGCTCGGCTAGGTACCAAGAGACCCAGTACTTC.

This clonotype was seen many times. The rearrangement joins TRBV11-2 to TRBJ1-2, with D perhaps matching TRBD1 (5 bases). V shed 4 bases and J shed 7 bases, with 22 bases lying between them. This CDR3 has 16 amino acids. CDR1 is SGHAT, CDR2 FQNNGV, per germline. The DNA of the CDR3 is TGTGCCAGCAGCTCGAGAAGCGTCGGGGTAACAGGTGGCTACACCTTC. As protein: CASSSRSVGVTGGYTF.

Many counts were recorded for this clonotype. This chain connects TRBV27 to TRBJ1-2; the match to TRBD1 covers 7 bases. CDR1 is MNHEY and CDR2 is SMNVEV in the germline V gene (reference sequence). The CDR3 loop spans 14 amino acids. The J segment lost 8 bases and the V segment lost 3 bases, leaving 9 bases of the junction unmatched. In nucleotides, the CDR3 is TGTGCCAGCAGTTTCCGACAGGGACACACAGGCTACACCTTC. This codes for CASSFRQGHTGYTF.

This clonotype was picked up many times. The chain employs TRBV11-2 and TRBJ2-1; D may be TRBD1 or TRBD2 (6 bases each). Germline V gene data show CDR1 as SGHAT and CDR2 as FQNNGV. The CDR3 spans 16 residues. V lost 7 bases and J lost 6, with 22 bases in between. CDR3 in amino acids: CASISIQGGPVNEQFF. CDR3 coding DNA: TGTGCCAGCATTTCAATTCAAGGGGGGCCCGTCAATGAGCAGTTCTTC.

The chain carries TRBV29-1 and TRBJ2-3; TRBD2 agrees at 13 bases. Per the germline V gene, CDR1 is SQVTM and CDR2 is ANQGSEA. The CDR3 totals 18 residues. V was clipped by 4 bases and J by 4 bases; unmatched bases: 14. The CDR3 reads CSVVTAGGTSGISDTQYF. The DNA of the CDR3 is TGCAGCGTTGTAACTGCAGGGGGGACTAGCGGGATCTCAGATACGCAGTATTTT.

CDR3 sequence (DNA): TGTGCCTGGAGTGCGCCGGGACAGGGAGTATTGGGAGATCAGCCCCAGCATTTT. Encoded protein: CAWSAPGQGVLGDQPQHF. The chain combines TRBV30 with TRBJ1-5, with 9 bases fitting TRBD1. CDR3 length: 18 amino acids. The germline CDR1 and CDR2 sequences are GTSNPN and SVGIG (reference sequence). V was pared by 1 base and J by 5 bases, with 15 bases of the junction left unmatched.

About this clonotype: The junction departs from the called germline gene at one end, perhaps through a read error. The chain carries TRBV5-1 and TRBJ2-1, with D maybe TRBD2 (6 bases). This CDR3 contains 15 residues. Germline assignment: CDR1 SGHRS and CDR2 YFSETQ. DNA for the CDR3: TGCGCCCGCAGCCTGGATAGTCCCGGGAGTAGCGCCGAGTTCTTC. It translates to CARSLDSPGSSAEFF.

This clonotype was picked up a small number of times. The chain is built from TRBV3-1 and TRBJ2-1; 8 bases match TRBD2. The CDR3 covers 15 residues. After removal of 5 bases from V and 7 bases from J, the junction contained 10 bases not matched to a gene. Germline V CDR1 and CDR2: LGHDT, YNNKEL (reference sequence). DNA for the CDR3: TGTGCCAGCAGCTCCCGGGAGGGCCTGCTTAATGAGCAGTTCTTC. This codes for CASSSREGLLNEQFF.

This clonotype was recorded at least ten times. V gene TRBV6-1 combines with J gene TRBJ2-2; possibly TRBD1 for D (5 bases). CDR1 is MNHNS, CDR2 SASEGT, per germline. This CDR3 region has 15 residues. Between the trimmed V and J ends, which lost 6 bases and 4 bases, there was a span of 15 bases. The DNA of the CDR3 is TGTGCCAGCAGAGGGGCCACCGGTGGCACCGGGGAGCTGTTTTTT. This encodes CASRGATGGTGELFF.

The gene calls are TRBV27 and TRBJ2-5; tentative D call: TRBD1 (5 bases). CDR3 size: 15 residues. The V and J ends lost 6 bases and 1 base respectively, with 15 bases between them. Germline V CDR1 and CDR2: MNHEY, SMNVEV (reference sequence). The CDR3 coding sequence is TGTGCCAGCAGAGAACAAAGGACATTCCAAGAGACCCAGTACTTC. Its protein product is CASREQRTFQETQYF.

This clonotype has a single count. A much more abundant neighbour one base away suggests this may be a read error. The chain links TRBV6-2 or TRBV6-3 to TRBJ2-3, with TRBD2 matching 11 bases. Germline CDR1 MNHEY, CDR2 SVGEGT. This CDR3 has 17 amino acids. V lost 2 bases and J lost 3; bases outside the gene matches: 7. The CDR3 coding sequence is TGTGCCAGCAGTTACCGAACTAGCGGGGGTACGACAGATACGCAGTATTTT. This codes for CASSYRTSGGTTDTQYF.

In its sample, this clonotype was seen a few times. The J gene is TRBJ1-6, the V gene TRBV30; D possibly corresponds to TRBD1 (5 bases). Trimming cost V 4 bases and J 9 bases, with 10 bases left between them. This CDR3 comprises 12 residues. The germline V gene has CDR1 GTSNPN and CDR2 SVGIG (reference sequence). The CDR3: CAWKKGSSPLHF. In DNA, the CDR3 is TGTGCCTGGAAAAAGGGGAGTTCACCCCTCCACTTT.

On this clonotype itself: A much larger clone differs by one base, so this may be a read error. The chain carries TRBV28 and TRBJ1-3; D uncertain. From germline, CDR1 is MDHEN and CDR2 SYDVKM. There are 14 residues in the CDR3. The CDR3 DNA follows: TGTGCCAGCAGTTTATCCCAACACGGAAACACCGTATATTTT. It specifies CASSLSQHGNTVYF.

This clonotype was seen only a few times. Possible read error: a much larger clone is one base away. This CDR3 reads CASSSEFFGGAGGDTQYF. CDR3 DNA sequence: TGTGCCAGCAGCTCAGAATTCTTCGGTGGAGCGGGGGGAGATACGCAGTATTTT. This sequence joins TRBV7-2 and TRBJ2-3; TRBD2 matches at 9 bases. Germline CDR1 and CDR2: SGHTA and FQGNSA. This CDR3 contains 18 residues. The V gene end was trimmed by 4 bases and the J gene end by 5 bases; junction bases not matched to a gene: 16.

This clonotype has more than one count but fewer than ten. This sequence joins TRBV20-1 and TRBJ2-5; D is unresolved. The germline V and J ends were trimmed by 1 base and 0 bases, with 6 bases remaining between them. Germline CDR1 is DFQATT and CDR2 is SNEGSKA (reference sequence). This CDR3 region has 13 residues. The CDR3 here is CSARGQNQETQYF. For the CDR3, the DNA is TGCAGTGCTAGAGGGCAGAACCAAGAGACCCAGTACTTC.

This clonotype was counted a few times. The CDR3 coding sequence is TGTGCCAGCAGCTCCCGCCTAGCGGGAGGGCCGACCGGGGAGCTGTTTTTT. It is translated as CASSSRLAGGPTGELFF. The genes are TRBV7-9 and TRBJ2-2; TRBD2 aligns across 12 bases. Trimming cost V 4 bases and J 5 bases; bases outside gene matches: 8. The CDR3 spans 17 residues. Germline CDR1 reads SEHNR; CDR2 reads FQNEAQ (reference sequence).

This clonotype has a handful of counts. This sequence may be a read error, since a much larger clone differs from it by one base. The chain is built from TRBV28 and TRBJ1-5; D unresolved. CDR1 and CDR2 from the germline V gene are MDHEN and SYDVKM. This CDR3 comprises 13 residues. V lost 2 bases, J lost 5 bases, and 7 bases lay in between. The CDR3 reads CASSLRRDQPQHF. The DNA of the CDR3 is TGTGCCAGCAGTTTACGGAGAGATCAGCCCCAGCATTTT.

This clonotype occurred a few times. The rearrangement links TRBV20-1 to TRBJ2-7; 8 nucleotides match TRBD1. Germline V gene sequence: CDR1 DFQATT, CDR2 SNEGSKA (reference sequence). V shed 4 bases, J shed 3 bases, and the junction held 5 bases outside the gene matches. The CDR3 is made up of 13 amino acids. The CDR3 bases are TGCAGTGCTACGGGACAGGAAAACTACGAGCAGTACTTC. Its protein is CSATGQENYEQYF.

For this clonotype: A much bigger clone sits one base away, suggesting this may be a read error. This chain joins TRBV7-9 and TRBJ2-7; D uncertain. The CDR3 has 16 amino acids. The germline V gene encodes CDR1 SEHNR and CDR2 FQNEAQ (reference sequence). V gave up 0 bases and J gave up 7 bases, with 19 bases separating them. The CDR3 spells CASSLALEAPKLEQYF. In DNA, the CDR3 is TGTGCCAGCAGCTTAGCCTTAGAGGCGCCTAAACTAGAGCAGTACTTC.

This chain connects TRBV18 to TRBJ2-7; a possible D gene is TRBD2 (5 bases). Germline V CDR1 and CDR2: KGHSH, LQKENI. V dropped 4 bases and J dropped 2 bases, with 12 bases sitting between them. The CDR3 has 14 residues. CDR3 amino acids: CASSRQRAAYEQYF. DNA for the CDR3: TGTGCCAGCTCACGTCAGAGGGCTGCCTACGAGCAGTACTTC.

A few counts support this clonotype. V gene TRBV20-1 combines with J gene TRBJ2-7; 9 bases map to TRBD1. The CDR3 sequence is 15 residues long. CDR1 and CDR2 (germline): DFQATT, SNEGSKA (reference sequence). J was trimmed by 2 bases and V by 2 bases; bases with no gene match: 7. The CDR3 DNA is TGCAGTGCTAGAATAGGGACAGGGTTGCCCTACGAGCAGTACTTC. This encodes CSARIGTGLPYEQYF.

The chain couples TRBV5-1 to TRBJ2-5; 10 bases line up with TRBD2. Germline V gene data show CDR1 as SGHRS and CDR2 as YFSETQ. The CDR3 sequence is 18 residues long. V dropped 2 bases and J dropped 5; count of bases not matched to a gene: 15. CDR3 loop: CASSFFSGGVLAGETQYF. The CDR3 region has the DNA TGCGCCAGCAGCTTTTTCAGCGGGGGGGTACTAGCTGGGGAGACCCAGTACTTC.

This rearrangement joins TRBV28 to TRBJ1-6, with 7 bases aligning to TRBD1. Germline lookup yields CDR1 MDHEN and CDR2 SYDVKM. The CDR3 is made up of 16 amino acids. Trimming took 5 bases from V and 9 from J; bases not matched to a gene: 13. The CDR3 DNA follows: TGTGCCAGCAGTCGCTGGGGGACAGCCGGTGGTTCACCCCTCCACTTT. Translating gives CASSRWGTAGGSPLHF.